This TCR beta chain emerged from a study of radiation and T cells in renal cell carcinoma. The study, taken as a whole, reports: In blood, top tumor clones expanded by 2 weeks, shrinking by 4.

TCRdb keeps only in-frame clones here, not all; method: immunoSEQ multiplex PCR. The table includes 45,000 to 55,000 clones, approximately 80% detected once. On this clone itself: Its antigen is not known.

Deletions cut 5 bases from V and 11 bases from J, with 10 bases between. Germline V gives CDR1 DFQATT, CDR2 SNEGSKA (reference sequence). This CDR3 comprises 10 residues. Time point noted: blood 2 weeks post-SBRT. Documented treatment: 15 Gy SBRT to primary tumor, nephrectomy 4 weeks later. V and J are TRBV20-1 and TRBJ2-1; D not resolved. The material was blood, obtained from a patient whose treatment included radiotherapy and nephrectomy. The TCR was taken from a woman between 65 and 79 years old with renal cell carcinoma. In nucleotides, the CDR3 is TGCAGTGCTGCTACAACTAAGCAGTTCTTC. It specifies CSAATTKQFF.